This TCR beta chain was observed in a study of T-cell memory formation after mild COVID-19 (dated by TCRdb to about 2021). Turning to the overall study: TCR sequence clusters from the two donors were found to be largely donor specific. Longitudinal TCRalpha and TCRbeta repertoire sequencing tracked T-cell clones expanding and contracting after mild COVID-19 in a couple of donors. The cohort was made up of two young adult volunteers, one female and one male, who were previously healthy.

This clonotype was recorded a few times. No cognate antigen has been identified for it. Per-base qualities were not stored, and no clone one base away is much larger. The paper's findings and limits, for the study overall: Only a couple of mild cases were covered by the study, and larger cohorts that include severe cases with pre-infection samples were considered necessary. Some responding clones were detected in pre-infection memory, suggesting pre-existing cross-reactive memory T cells joined the SARS-CoV-2 response. Whether the second-wave clones peaking on day 37 were SARS-CoV-2 specific was not confirmed. From day 15 to 85, contracting clones showed balanced CD4/CD8 phenotypes, whereas a second wave of clones that expanded from day 15 to 37 leaned towards CD4+. Contracting CD4+ clones turned up mainly in the CM and EM memory subsets, whereas EMRA was where CD8+ clones were enriched.

The run used an Illumina NovaSeq 6000. TCRalpha and TCRbeta cDNA libraries were built by 5'RACE with constant-segment primers, adding sample barcodes and unique molecular identifiers. RNA was extracted from every sample with Trizol reagent. The libraries were amplified in two PCR steps, and the second step added a second sample barcode and Illumina TruSeq adapters. Sequencing of libraries was performed on an Illumina NovaSeq with 2 x 150 bp paired-end reads. In the paper's pipeline: Reads were demultiplexed and collapsed into UMI-guided consensus sequences with migec v1.2.7. Using mixcr v2.1.11, the UMI consensuses were aligned to TRA and TRB V and J templates and assembled into clonotypes. Expanded or contracted clonotypes were those called significant by both edgeR and NoisET, with noise models trained on biological replicates. edgeR calls used a false discovery rate-adjusted p below 0.01 and a log2 fold-change threshold of 1. PCA with hierarchical clustering of max-normalized trajectories of the 1000 most abundant clonotypes was used as exploratory dynamics analysis. Each responding clone was given a CD4 or CD8 phenotype based on the CD4+ and CD8+ repertoires, which had been sequenced separately. TCRdb redid the processing of the public reads, applying fastp at Q25 and MiXCR, and retained in-frame beta chains. Each entry is one CDR3 protein sequence, shown with its most common DNA and genes. These V and J calls rely on TCRdb rather than the paper's analysis. This sample comprises about 390,000 distinct CDR3 sequences, roughly 15% of them detected only once. The ten largest clones represent around a fifth of the sample.

PBMCs were isolated by Ficoll-Paque density gradient centrifugation. The specimen was PBMCs or a T cell subset sorted from them (not recorded which). This TCR was recovered from a man between 18 and 35 years old who had mild COVID-19 (a few samples of this study predate the infection). The sample titles of this study are shuffled in the database, so cell type and time point are left out; the donor was told from shared clones.

The CDR3 is CSARDPGIETQYF. The nucleotide sequence reads TGCAGTGCTAGAGACCCGGGGATTGAGACCCAGTACTTC. Recombination joined TRBV20-1 with TRBJ2-5; the D gene is perhaps TRBD2, from 5 matching bases. V was cut back by 0 bases and J by 5 bases, leaving a gap of 10 bases between them. From a lookup of the germline V gene (reference sequence), CDR1 and CDR2 are DFQATT and SNEGSKA. The CDR3 holds 13 amino acids from the cysteine to the phenylalanine. Only CDR3 DNA is held: 39 bases, read in frame from base 1.